What follows is one T cell receptor beta chain and its context. What it binds is unknown. Method: immunoSEQ multiplex PCR; TCRdb's copy keeps in-frame clones and lacks some. The data contain around 61,000 clones, roughly 76% of them singletons. The data originate from a study of a mutant IDH1 vaccine in newly diagnosed glioma. Study overall: Investigators started vaccination 4-6 weeks after radiotherapy alone, or with temozolomide cycles. Every participant had undergone radiotherapy, temozolomide, or both before, and most underwent both. Study findings and constraints: Pseudoprogression apparently lacked any relation to changes in top peripheral T cell clonotypes.

The CDR3 covers 15 residues. With V trimmed by 4 bases and J by 10 bases, 18 bases remained unmatched. Germline values: CDR1 GTSNPN, CDR2 SVGIG (reference sequence). Stated time point: week 47, end of study. Doses consisted of 300 ug of mutant IDH1 20-mer peptide each, paired with topical imiquimod. There were new WHO grade 3 or 4 astrocytomas in the donors, and these were IDH1-mutant and ATRX-lost. The sample here was PBMCs, taken from a glioma patient whose treatment included an IDH1 peptide vaccine. The chain has TRBV30 and TRBJ1-1; 7 bases match TRBD1. The receptor was derived from a man in his fifties or sixties with glioma. CDR3 in amino acids: CAWTTPPTGTGVAFF. In DNA, the CDR3 is TGTGCCTGGACCACGCCCCCGACAGGCACAGGGGTAGCTTTCTTT.